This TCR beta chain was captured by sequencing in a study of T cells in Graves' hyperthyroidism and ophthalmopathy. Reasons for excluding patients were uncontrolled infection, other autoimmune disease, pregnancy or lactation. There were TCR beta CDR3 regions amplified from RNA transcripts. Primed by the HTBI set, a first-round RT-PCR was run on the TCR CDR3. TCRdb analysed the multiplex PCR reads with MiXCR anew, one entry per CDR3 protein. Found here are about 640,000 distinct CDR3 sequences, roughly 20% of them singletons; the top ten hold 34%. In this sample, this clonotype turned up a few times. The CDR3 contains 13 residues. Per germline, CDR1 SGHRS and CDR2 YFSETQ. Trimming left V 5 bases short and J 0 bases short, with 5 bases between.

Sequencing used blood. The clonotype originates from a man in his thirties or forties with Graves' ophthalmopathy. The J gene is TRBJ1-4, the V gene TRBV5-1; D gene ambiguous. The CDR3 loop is CASRPATNEKLFF. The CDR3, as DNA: TGCGCCAGCAGGCCAGCAACTAATGAAAAACTGTTTTTT.